This T cell receptor beta chain was obtained from a study of cytomegalovirus exposure and HLA in healthy donors. For the study at large: Inside one of the first data releases sat tens of millions of unique TCRs taken from HLA-typed donors.

Both 60 Vbeta primers and 13 Jbeta primers went into the PCR. TCRdb keeps only in-frame clones here, not all; method: immunoSEQ multiplex PCR. Found here are under 200,000 clones, around 83% of them singletons; the top ten hold about 1.7%. CDR1 and CDR2 from the germline V gene are LNHDA and SQIVND (reference sequence). The CDR3 spans 13 residues. Trimming shortened V by 1 base and J by 3 bases, and 7 bases separated the two germline ends. The sample taken for sequencing was PBMCs. This clonotype was sampled from a man in his forties in good health and CMV-seropositive. J is TRBJ2-7 and V is TRBV19, with D tentatively TRBD1 (6 bases). CDR3 nucleotide sequence: TGTGCCAGTAGTATAGGACAGGACTACGAGCAGTACTTC. This encodes CASSIGQDYEQYF.